This record covers a single TCR beta chain. The data are from a study of T cell responses to AZD1222 COVID-19 vaccine. The CDR3 loop spans 15 amino acids. V lost 6 bases, J lost 0 bases, and 7 bases stayed unmatched. The V gene's germline CDR1 is MGHRA and CDR2 YSYEKL. TCRdb keeps only in-frame clones here, not all; method: immunoSEQ multiplex PCR. The table includes some 180,000 clones, approximately 89% detected once. Here the sequenced sample was peripheral blood, taken 28 days after the second AZD1222 dose. The V call is TRBV4-1, the J call TRBJ2-7; 8 bases fit TRBD2. This sequence originates from an adult who received the AZD1222 COVID-19 vaccine. Here the CDR3 DNA reads TGCGCCAGCAGTCTTGGCGGGAGGTCCTCCTACGAGCAGTACTTC. Its translation is CASSLGGRSSYEQYF.